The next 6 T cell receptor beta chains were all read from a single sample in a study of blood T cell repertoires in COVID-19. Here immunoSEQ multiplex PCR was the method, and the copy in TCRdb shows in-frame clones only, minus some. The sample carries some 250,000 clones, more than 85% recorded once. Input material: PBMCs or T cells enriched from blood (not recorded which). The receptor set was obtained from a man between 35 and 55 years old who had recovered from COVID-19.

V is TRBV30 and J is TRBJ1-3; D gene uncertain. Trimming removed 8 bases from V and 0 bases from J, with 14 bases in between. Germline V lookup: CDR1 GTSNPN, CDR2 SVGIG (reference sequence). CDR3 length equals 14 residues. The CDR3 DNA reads TGTGCCGTCAAGCGAGGTTCCTCTGGAAACACCATATATTTT. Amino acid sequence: CAVKRGSSGNTIYF.

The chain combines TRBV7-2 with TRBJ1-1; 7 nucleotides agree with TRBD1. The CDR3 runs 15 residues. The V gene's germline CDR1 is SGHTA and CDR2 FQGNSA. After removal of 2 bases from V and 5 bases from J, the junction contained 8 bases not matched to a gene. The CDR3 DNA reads TGTGCCAGCAGCTTAATGTTACAGGGGAGGACTGAAGCTTTCTTT. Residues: CASSLMLQGRTEAFF.

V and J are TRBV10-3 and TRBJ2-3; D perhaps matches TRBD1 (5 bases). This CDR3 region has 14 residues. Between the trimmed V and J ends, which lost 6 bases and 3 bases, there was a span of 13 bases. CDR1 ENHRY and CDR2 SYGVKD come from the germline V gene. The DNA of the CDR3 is TGTGCCATCAGGGAATCGACAGCTACAGATACGCAGTATTTT. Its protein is CAIRESTATDTQYF.

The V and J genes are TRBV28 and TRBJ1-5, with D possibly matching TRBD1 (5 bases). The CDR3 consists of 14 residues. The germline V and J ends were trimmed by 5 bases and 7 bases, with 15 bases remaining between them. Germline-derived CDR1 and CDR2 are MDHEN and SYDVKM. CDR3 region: CASSLGHLSQPQHF. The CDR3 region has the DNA TGTGCCAGCAGTCTCGGACACTTGAGCCAGCCCCAGCATTTT.

The CDR3 sequence is CASSPPGRRGSETQYF. CDR3 in DNA: TGTGCCAGCAGCCCACCCGGGAGAAGGGGTTCGGAGACCCAGTACTTC. V gene TRBV7-7 combines with J gene TRBJ2-5, with D maybe TRBD2 (6 bases). V lost 5 bases and J 5 bases, leaving 21 bases between the germline ends. CDR3 length equals 16 residues. Germline V CDR1 and CDR2: SSHAT, FNYEAQ (reference sequence).

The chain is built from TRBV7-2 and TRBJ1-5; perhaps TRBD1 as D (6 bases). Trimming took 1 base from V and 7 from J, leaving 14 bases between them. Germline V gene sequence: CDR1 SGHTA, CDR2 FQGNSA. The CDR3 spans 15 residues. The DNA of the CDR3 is TGTGCCAGCAGCTTAGAAGGGGGTTGGCGGCAGCCCCAGCATTTT. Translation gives CASSLEGGWRQPQHF. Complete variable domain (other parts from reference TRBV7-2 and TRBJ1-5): GAGVSQSPSNKVTEKGKDVELRCDPISGHTALYWYRQSLGQGLEFLIYFQGNSAPDKSGLPSDRFSAERTGGSVSTLTIQRTQQEDSAVYLCASSLEGGWRQPQHFGDGTRLSIL.